This T cell receptor (beta chain) was obtained from a study of Graves' ophthalmopathy and Graves' hyperthyroidism (dated by TCRdb to 2016 to 2019). General notes on the study: Peripheral blood samples were taken at the time of initial diagnosis, before any treatment was given. In roughly 6 hyperthyroidism patients, T-cell repertoires of thyroid tissue and blood were compared. Once sampling was done, hyperthyroidism patients were given methimazole at a starting dose of 30 mg daily, while ophthalmopathy patients were given high-dose intravenous methylprednisolone. To explore V-J signatures distinguishing ophthalmopathy from hyperthyroidism, a discovery set of some 100 patients (about 43 ophthalmopathy, 57 stable hyperthyroidism) was enrolled. In total, 135 blood samples were TCR-sequenced: around 42 ophthalmopathy, some 75 hyperthyroidism and 17 hyperthyroidism-to-ophthalmopathy patients. An independent validation cohort was composed of 18 to 20 hyperthyroidism patients and over 15 patients who later progressed from hyperthyroidism to ophthalmopathy. To tell Graves' ophthalmopathy apart from Graves' hyperthyroidism, and to predict which patients would progress to ophthalmopathy, the study relied on TCR beta repertoire signatures.

From the cysteine through the phenylalanine, the CDR3 covers 16 amino acids. The read is trimmed to its CDR3 DNA, 48 bases read in frame from base 1. V trim: 6 bases; J trim: 7 bases; unmatched bases: 8. In the case of this clonotype: Its antigen is unknown. Per-base quality was not reported, and no clone a single base away is much larger than it.

Beyond this particular receptor, the publication reports: Ophthalmopathy was separated from stable hyperthyroidism by the 13-signature model with around 88% sensitivity and around 81% specificity in cross-validation and with 80%/75% in the test set. Sample size was not predetermined statistically, and investigators were not blinded to group allocation. Among expanded thyroid clonotypes with frequency above 0.001, most also showed up in blood, which suggests that blood repertoires may reflect the thyroid immune response. In validation, the model predicted ophthalmopathy progression with 70.59% sensitivity and roughly 72% specificity; some 13 predicted patients were CT-confirmed with GO in a median of approximately six months.

For repertoire sequencing, the TCR beta CDR3 regions were amplified from RNA transcripts. HTBI primers and the Qiagen OneStep RT-PCR kit were used in a first-round RT-PCR, which was followed by a second-round multiplex PCR, size selection and purification. The libraries underwent paired-end sequencing with 100 bp reads on an Illumina HiSeq2000. The published analysis was carried out like this. SOAPnuke was used to process the reads, throwing out any read that had adapters, had uncalled bases, had a mean Phred below 15, or lacked an exact constant-primer or identifier match. COPE v1.2.5 was used to merge the high-quality paired reads. Clonotypes were defined as unique nucleotide sequences and were aligned to IMGT TRB V, D and J references using MiTCR v1.1. The analysis was limited to V-J combinations with a frequency above 0.0001, which together covered approximately 99% of repertoires. For each V-J combination, a TCR clonal expansion and chaos score was defined as the ratio of F50 clonal expansion to chaos observed in the TCRdist matrix. Welch's t-statistics and random forest were used to narrow the features down to 13 V-J combinations, which were then fed into a naive Bayes classifier. The similarity between thyroid and blood repertoires was quantified using the Morisita-Horn index. TCRdb reprocessing: public reads trimmed at Q25 with fastp, clones called with MiXCR, in-frame beta chains kept. Rows merge per CDR3 protein into single entries with the most common DNA and genes. TCRdb's processing, not the authors', yielded these V and J calls. Counted in this sample were 340,000 or so distinct CDR3 sequences; around a sixth of them appeared once. Of the sample, about 12% falls within the top ten clones.

Ophthalmopathy patients had moderately to severely active disease, Clinical Activity Score of at least 3, NOSPECS grade of at least 4, and disease duration under 3 months. Patients with other autoimmune diseases, uncontrolled infections, pregnancy or lactation were excluded. Diagnosis relied on clinical symptoms, serum thyroxine, TRAb, thyroid ultrasound and orbital computed tomography. PBMCs were isolated from roughly 10 ml of fresh peripheral blood by Ficoll-Paque density gradient centrifugation. Total RNA was extracted with Trizol reagent and quality-checked on an Agilent 2100 Bioanalyzer. This TCR came from an adult man with Graves' ophthalmopathy. Sequenced: peripheral blood. The V gene is TRBV12-3 or TRBV12-4 and the J gene is TRBJ2-2; TRBD2 matches 13 bases in the middle. The base sequence is TGTGCCAGCAGCCTCGGGACTAGCGGGAAGGTCGGGGAGCTGTTTTTT. Its protein product is CASSLGTSGKVGELFF.